The present T cell receptor beta chain was sequenced within a study of blood T cell repertoires in COVID-19. Germline V gives CDR1 SGHRS, CDR2 YFSETQ. V lost 7 bases, J lost 0 bases, and 15 bases stayed unmatched. There are 18 residues in the CDR3. Sequencing was performed with immunoSEQ multiplex PCR; in TCRdb, only in-frame clones are kept and a portion is missing. The sample shows hundreds of thousands of clones, around 90% of them seen only once. Material: peripheral blood. The clonotype comes from a human donor in a cohort sampled during active COVID-19. The V call is TRBV5-1, the J call TRBJ2-7; TRBD2 aligns across 11 bases. The CDR3 DNA reads as TGCGCCAGCCCACGACTAGCGGGAATATTACATAGCTCCTACGAGCAGTACTTC. It codes for CASPRLAGILHSSYEQYF.